Listed below are T cell receptor beta chains from one sample, sequenced in a study of T cell responses to AZD1222 COVID-19 vaccine. Some clones are missing from TCRdb's copy, which holds only in-frame ones; the method was immunoSEQ multiplex PCR. The data contain fewer than 180,000 clones, roughly nine tenths of them singletons. This specimen was peripheral blood, taken 28 days after the second AZD1222 dose. The receptors here all came from an adult who received the AZD1222 COVID-19 vaccine. The CDR3 runs from the conserved cysteine through the conserved F or W. D genes are given only for firm matches. Clone size is shown for a subset of rows, as once, few, many or a class of expanded clone.

TRBV30	NA	NA	TRBJ2-1	CAWSVDRNEQFF	TGTGCCTGGAGTGTAGATAGGAATGAGCAGTTCTTC
TRBV5-8	NA	TRBD2	TRBJ2-3	CASSLHSGLDTQYF	TGTGCCAGCAGCTTGCATAGCGGGTTGGATACGCAGTATTTT
TRBV6-6	NA	NA	TRBJ1-2	CASSSGEGPYGYTF	TGTGCCAGCAGTTCGGGAGAGGGGCCCTATGGCTACACCTTC
TRBV27	NA	NA	TRBJ1-2	CASRREGWSNYGYTF	TGTGCCAGCAGGAGAGAGGGTTGGTCTAACTATGGCTACACCTTC
TRBV15	NA	NA	TRBJ1-1	CATSRARGHGAFF	TGTGCCACCAGCAGGGCGAGGGGTCATGGAGCTTTCTTT
TRBV14	NA	TRBD1	TRBJ1-1	CASSQGRQGFRSRTEAFF	TGTGCCAGCAGCCAAGGCCGACAGGGGTTTAGGTCTAGGACTGAAGCTTTCTTT
TRBV28	NA	NA	TRBJ2-7	CATHVVVTRGLSYEQYF	TGTGCCACGCACGTAGTCGTCACCAGGGGTCTCTCCTACGAGCAGTACTTC
TRBV6-6	NA	NA	TRBJ1-2	CASSLSMDKNGYTF	TGTGCCAGCAGCCTCTCGATGGACAAAAATGGCTACACCTTC
TRBV7-2	NA	TRBD2	TRBJ2-1	CASSPRGVAGLNEQFF	TGTGCCAGCAGCCCTAGGGGAGTAGCGGGACTCAATGAGCAGTTCTTC
TRBV10-1	NA	NA	TRBJ1-2	CASGGLRGYTF	TGCGCCAGCGGGGGATTGCGGGGCTACACCTTC
TRBV7-9	once	TRBD1	TRBJ1-1	CASSLQGGENTEAFF	TGTGCCAGCAGCCTCCAGGGGGGGGAGAACACTGAAGCTTTCTTT
TRBV7-9	few	NA	TRBJ2-7	CASSSTSGEQYF	TGTGCCAGCAGCTCGACCTCAGGTGAGCAGTACTTC
TRBV6-2/TRBV6-3	NA	NA	TRBJ1-6	CASSYSRNSPLHF	TGTGCCAGCAGTTACTCGCGAAATTCACCCCTCCACTTT
TRBV7-3	NA	TRBD1	TRBJ1-1	CASRRDRDSTEAFF	TGTGCCAGCAGACGAGACAGGGATAGCACTGAAGCTTTCTTT
TRBV14	NA	NA	TRBJ2-1	CASSQVAGRAGALRNEQFF	TGTGCCAGCAGCCAAGTGGCAGGGCGGGCTGGTGCACTTCGCAATGAGCAGTTCTTC
TRBV3-1/TRBV3-2	NA	NA	TRBJ2-1	CASSQDSLAYDEQFF	TGTGCCAGCAGCCAAGATTCTTTAGCCTATGATGAGCAGTTCTTC
TRBV7-2	NA	NA	TRBJ2-5	CASSLIFGETQYF	TGTGCCAGCAGCTTAATCTTTGGCGAGACCCAGTACTTC
TRBV10-1	NA	TRBD2	TRBJ2-1	CASSSGSSYNEQFF	TGCGCCAGCAGCAGCGGGAGTTCGTACAATGAGCAGTTCTTC
TRBV11-2	NA	NA	TRBJ2-7	CASSLGGGGIAYEQYF	TGTGCCAGCAGCTTAGGAGGTGGGGGGATAGCCTACGAGCAGTACTTC
TRBV12-3/TRBV12-4	NA	NA	TRBJ1-1	CASRYTAGTEAFF	TGTGCCAGCAGGTACACTGCGGGAACTGAAGCTTTCTTT
TRBV2	NA	NA	TRBJ2-5	CASMIGVKETQYF	TGTGCCAGCATGATAGGAGTCAAAGAGACCCAGTACTTC
TRBV5-4	NA	NA	TRBJ2-5	CASSLGASQYF	TGTGCCAGCAGCTTGGGAGCCTCCCAGTACTTC
TRBV19	NA	NA	TRBJ1-1	CASSILTLGDTEAFF	TGTGCCAGTAGTATCCTGACGCTTGGAGACACTGAAGCTTTCTTT
TRBV28	NA	NA	TRBJ2-1	CASSLNSGVYNEQFF	TGTGCCAGCAGTTTAAATTCGGGGGTTTACAATGAGCAGTTCTTC
TRBV18	NA	NA	TRBJ1-5	CASSPAGTHNQPQHF	TGTGCCAGCTCACCAGCAGGGACCCACAATCAGCCCCAGCATTTT
TRBV6-5	few	NA	TRBJ2-3	CASRLLPRDTQYF	TGTGCCAGCAGGCTATTACCGAGAGATACGCAGTATTTT
TRBV7-8	once	TRBD2	TRBJ2-5	CASSLVAGAVGETQYF	TGTGCCAGCAGCTTAGTGGCGGGAGCGGTCGGAGAGACCCAGTACTTC
TRBV5-1	NA	NA	TRBJ1-4	CASRPQTTNEKLFF	TGCGCCAGCAGACCACAAACAACTAATGAAAAACTGTTTTTT
TRBV19	once	NA	TRBJ2-1	CASSTSGTLMGYEQFF	TGTGCCAGTAGTACTTCCGGGACCCTGATGGGCTATGAGCAGTTCTTC
TRBV3-1/TRBV3-2	NA	NA	TRBJ2-5	CASSQDKLARETQYF	TGTGCCAGCAGCCAAGATAAGCTAGCCCGAGAGACCCAGTACTTC
TRBV30	NA	NA	TRBJ1-1	CAWRRLTEAFF	TGTGCCTGGAGGCGGCTTACTGAAGCTTTCTTT
TRBV30	NA	NA	TRBJ1-4	CAWSEAARTNEKLFF	TGTGCCTGGAGTGAGGCAGCCCGAACTAATGAAAAACTGTTTTTT
TRBV19	NA	NA	TRBJ1-1	CASSIGMGGTEAFF	TGTGCCAGTAGTATTGGTATGGGCGGCACTGAAGCTTTCTTT
TRBV6-5	NA	TRBD1	TRBJ1-6	CASSYSGTGGSPLHF	TGTGCCAGCAGTTACTCGGGGACAGGGGGTTCACCCCTCCACTTT
TRBV27	NA	NA	TRBJ2-1	CASSLQRNPNEQFF	TGTGCCAGCAGTTTACAGCGAAACCCCAATGAGCAGTTCTTC
TRBV27	NA	TRBD1	TRBJ1-3	CASSSTGASGNTIYF	TGTGCCAGCAGTTCAACAGGGGCCTCTGGAAACACCATATATTTT
TRBV28	NA	NA	TRBJ1-2	CASRAGSVYGYTF	TGTGCCAGCAGGGCCGGGTCAGTCTATGGCTACACCTTC
TRBV6-5	NA	TRBD2	TRBJ2-7	CASTAPRGGSYEQYF	TGTGCCAGCACCGCCCCCCGGGGGGGATCCTACGAGCAGTACTTC
TRBV12-3/TRBV12-4	NA	NA	TRBJ2-1	CAIRRGYYNEQFF	TGTGCCATCCGTCGGGGGTACTACAATGAGCAGTTCTTC
TRBV5-8	NA	NA	TRBJ2-1	CASSLDPGGGWEQFF	TGTGCCAGCAGCTTGGACCCGGGAGGGGGCTGGGAGCAGTTCTTC
TRBV5-6	NA	TRBD2	TRBJ2-1	CASRSGIYYNEQFF	TGTGCCAGCCGTAGCGGGATCTACTACAATGAGCAGTTCTTC
TRBV27	NA	TRBD2	TRBJ2-4	CASSFGGRAGNIQYF	TGTGCCAGCAGTTTCGGAGGGAGGGCTGGGAACATTCAGTACTTC
TRBV4-3	NA	NA	TRBJ1-2	CASSQGGWDSFGYTF	TGCGCCAGCAGCCAAGGGGGCTGGGATTCGTTCGGCTACACCTTC